The present TCR beta chain was sequenced within a study of T cell changes during pregnancy in multiple sclerosis. Assay: immunoSEQ multiplex PCR; the TCRdb copy retains only in-frame clones and omits some. This table has approximately 53,000 clones, 85% to 95% appearing once. This CDR3 comprises 18 residues. The V and J ends lost 5 bases and 9 bases, in that order; junction bases with no gene match: 24. Germline V CDR1 and CDR2: SGHTA, FQGNSA. Material: CD4+ T cells from peripheral blood mononuclear cells, obtained before pregnancy. The clonotype originates from a female donor with multiple sclerosis, enrolled in a pregnancy study. This chain uses TRBV7-2 with TRBJ2-5; TRBD1 agrees at 7 bases. CDR3 region: CASSLHPRTGPRVDPQYF. CDR3 DNA sequence: TGTGCCAGCAGCCTTCATCCACGGACAGGACCGCGAGTTGATCCCCAGTACTTC.